This T cell receptor (beta chain) was recorded in a study of T cell responses to AZD1222 COVID-19 vaccine. The study's findings and limits: Baseline seropositives among AZD1222 recipients totaled only five to seven. Repertoire samples came only from after the peak T cell response. The breadth and depth of Spike-specific TCRs increased once two AZD1222 doses had been given. Donors skewed white British and female; clonal diversity was possibly underestimated.

V was cut by 5 bases and J by 6 bases, with 13 bases left in between. The CDR3 has 14 residues. CDR1 and CDR2 from the germline V gene are SGHTA and FQGNSA. Sequencing used immunoSEQ multiplex PCR; TCRdb keeps in-frame clones, though not all of them. Of about 90,000 clones in the sample, 85% to 90% were seen once. As for this clone: What it binds is unknown.

The receptor's source is an adult in good health. The chain combines TRBV7-2 with TRBJ2-2, with D maybe TRBD1 (5 bases). The material sequenced was peripheral blood, taken on day 0 of MenACWY control vaccination. CDR3 coding DNA: TGTGCCAGCAGCCAAGGGGCCTCCCCCGGGGAGCTGTTTTTT. Translated, it gives CASSQGASPGELFF.